A selection of T cell receptor beta chains follows, all from one sample in a study of PD-L1 blockade in urothelial cancer. Profiling relied on immunoSEQ multiplex PCR, and the TCRdb table lists in-frame clones only, not all of them. The table lists about 30,000 clones, approximately 87% of them singletons. Material: PBMCs, obtained around atezolizumab (anti-PD-L1) treatment. The receptor source for this set is a man aged 55 to 69 with urothelial cancer. Each CDR3 is given with its conserved first and last residue.

j_call v_call cdr3_aa
TRBJ1-6 TRBV5-1 CASSFQGDSSPLHF
TRBJ2-1 TRBV5-4 CASSLAGLAGVRDEQFF
TRBJ1-4 TRBV5-1 CASSLGTGVSEKLFF
TRBJ2-7 TRBV5-5 CASSPQGSYEQYF
TRBJ2-7 TRBV7-2 CASSRSLRGLVAHEQYF
TRBJ2-7 TRBV10-3 CAICPEGSSYEQYF
TRBJ1-1 TRBV11-2 CASSSFGAGGVAEAFF
TRBJ2-7 TRBV29-1 CSYQGGYEQYF
TRBJ2-1 TRBV6-6 CASSSPTLGSHEQFF
TRBJ2-5 TRBV7-9 CASSSGLAGQETQYF
TRBJ2-2 TRBV7-3 CASSYQPSPGTGNTGELFF
TRBJ2-3 TRBV5-4 CASSPGGGGGNTDTQYF
TRBJ2-5 TRBV5-1 CASSRTSGGYQETQYF
TRBJ2-5 TRBV5-1 CASSLVGGTKLEETQYF
TRBJ1-2 TRBV7-2 CASSSRGGTVYGYTF
TRBJ2-7 TRBV28 CASSFGVASGGAYEQYF
TRBJ1-2 TRBV2 CASSRYRDTAYGYTF
TRBJ2-3 TRBV6-4 CASSKTGLAGGRHDTQYF
TRBJ2-3 TRBV25-1 CASRDGQVFTDTQYF
TRBJ1-6 TRBV30 CAWTGDSDNSPLHF
TRBJ2-7 TRBV5-1 CASSRRAGQGSSYEQYF
TRBJ2-1 TRBV7-2 CASSFWGLAGNNEQFF
TRBJ2-7 TRBV10-2 CASSESGSATYEQYF
TRBJ2-5 TRBV7-3 CASSLGLAGQETQYF
TRBJ2-7 TRBV27 CASRAPLAGGLLSYEQYF
TRBJ2-5 TRBV18 CASSPWTGSVETQYF
TRBJ2-5 TRBV9 CASSVTWTGETQYF
TRBJ1-3 TRBV2 CASTLTRGSGNTIYF
TRBJ1-1 TRBV9 CASSRDSPKANTEAFF
TRBJ2-3 TRBV20-1 CSALQGNPQYF
TRBJ1-1 TRBV12-5 CASGLVLGGMNTEAFF
TRBJ2-3 TRBV18 CASSPPQLESTDTQYF
TRBJ1-6 TRBV11-3 CASSAQTGGHGSPLHF
TRBJ2-3 TRBV15 CATSRDGGTSGRAVDTQYF
TRBJ1-4 TRBV7-9 CASSPPLGTSEKLFF
TRBJ2-1 TRBV7-9 CASSLPGTRPTNEQFF
TRBJ1-2 TRBV5-6 CASSFGQTTYGYTF
TRBJ2-2 TRBV2 CASSGTPGLAGGDGELFF
TRBJ1-1 TRBV29-1 CSVDKGVVGTEAFF
TRBJ2-4 TRBV5-4 CASSFLSTALAKNIQYF
TRBJ1-2 TRBV5-4 CASSAPGQGAGGYTF
TRBJ2-5 TRBV27 CASSLGAQGTQYF
TRBJ2-1 TRBV9 CASSVDLAGEQFF
TRBJ1-5 TRBV19 CASSIDKEEPQHF
TRBJ2-3 TRBV18 CASSPGGMVGTDTQYF
TRBJ2-7 TRBV5-1 CASSLSRGQSGEQYF
TRBJ1-1 TRBV27 CASSLSSIRTLNTEAFF
TRBJ1-1 TRBV7-3 CASSSKPGLEAFF
TRBJ2-7 TRBV19 CASSPRTGTYEQYF
TRBJ1-2 TRBV10-3 CAISDMGRQGGYGYTF
TRBJ2-3 TRBV2 CASSLAMGGDTQYF
TRBJ2-7 TRBV7-5 CARSIEDRGSYEQYF
TRBJ1-3 TRBV2 CASRGTGGSGNTIYF
TRBJ2-3 TRBV4-2 CASSQEAPPRTDTQYF
TRBJ1-1 TRBV25-1 CASTQGGRGAYEAFF